Shown below are 13 T cell receptor beta chains from a single sample sequenced in a study of T cells in localized non-small cell lung cancer (TCRdb year 2020). The library was generated by the immunoSEQ multiplex PCR assay. TCRdb's version of the immuneACCESS table is confined to in-frame rearrangements and falls short of the full clone set. An unresolved V gene accounts for under half of the shortfall where checked; the remainder is of unknown origin. This sample is represented by about 21,000 clones; 85% of them were singletons. Together, the top ten hold 15% to 20% of the sample. The material sequenced was PBMCs, taken before any cancer treatment. Source of these receptors: a woman between 35 and 70 years old with stage II squamous cell lung carcinoma.

The chain uses TRBV5-1 and TRBJ2-5, with 7 bases lining up with TRBD2. The CDR3 extends over 15 amino acids. Germline-derived CDR1 and CDR2 are SGHRS and YFSETQ. Trimming at V came to 0 bases and at J to 5 bases, leaving 7 bases not matched to a gene. Written as DNA, the CDR3 is TGCGCCAGCAGCTTGGCGGACCCCGGGGGGGAGACCCAGTACTTC. It encodes CASSLADPGGETQYF.

V and J are TRBV7-6 and TRBJ2-7; the D gene is possibly TRBD1 (6 bases). The CDR3 has 15 residues. V shed 5 bases and J shed 3 bases, with 17 bases lying between them. CDR1 and CDR2 (germline): SGHVS, FNYEAQ. The CDR3 coding sequence is TGTGCCAGCAGCCCGGAGAGGGGGAGTTTCTACGAGCAGTACTTC. Amino acid sequence: CASSPERGSFYEQYF.

V gene TRBV2 combines with J gene TRBJ2-1; a possible D gene is TRBD1 (5 bases). This CDR3 region has 15 residues. Germline V gives CDR1 SNHLY, CDR2 FYNNEI. The V gene lost 1 base and the J gene lost 4 bases, with 11 bases spanning the gap. As DNA, the CDR3 is TGTGCCAGCAGTGAAGAGACAGTCCCTTACAATGAGCAGTTCTTC. Its translation is CASSEETVPYNEQFF. Variable domain in full (rest from reference TRBV2 and TRBJ2-1): EPEVTQTPSHQVTQMGQEVILRCVPISNHLYFYWYRQILGQKVEFLVSFYNNEISEKSEIFDDQFSVERPDGSNFTLKIRSTKLEDSAMYFCASSEETVPYNEQFFGPGTRLTVL.

V gene TRBV30 combines with J gene TRBJ2-1; D is uncertain. The CDR3 spans 13 residues. Trimming removed 1 base at V and 7 bases at J, with 11 bases between. Germline V gives CDR1 GTSNPN, CDR2 SVGIG (reference sequence). In nucleotides, the CDR3 is TGTGCCTGGAGTGGACCATACGGGAATGAGCAGTTCTTC. It specifies CAWSGPYGNEQFF.

The rearrangement links TRBV6-1 to TRBJ2-7, with D possibly TRBD1 on 5 matching bases. The germline V and J ends were trimmed by 0 bases and 0 bases, with 9 bases remaining between them. Per the germline V gene, CDR1 is MNHNS and CDR2 is SASEGT. The CDR3 totals 15 residues. This CDR3 reads CASSEAQAISYEQYF. In DNA form, the CDR3 reads TGTGCCAGCAGTGAAGCACAGGCTATCTCCTACGAGCAGTACTTC.

The gene calls are TRBV5-5 and TRBJ2-1; perhaps TRBD2 as D (6 bases). The germline CDR1 and CDR2 sequences are SGHKS and YYEKEE (reference sequence). The CDR3 covers 19 residues. The V gene lost 2 bases and the J gene lost 0 bases, with 21 bases spanning the gap. This CDR3 is CASSFSLGGRSGSYNEQFF. The CDR3 nucleotides read TGTGCCAGCAGCTTTTCCTTAGGAGGCCGTAGCGGCTCCTACAATGAGCAGTTCTTC.

V usage is TRBV9 and J usage is TRBJ1-2; unclear D gene. V shed 4 bases and J shed 8 bases, with 18 bases lying between them. Germline-derived CDR1 and CDR2 are SGDLS and YYNGEE. This CDR3 contains 14 residues. CDR3 in amino acids: CASSPRPGLGGYTF. CDR3 DNA sequence: TGTGCCAGCAGCCCGCGACCCGGATTGGGGGGCTACACCTTC.

The rearrangement uses TRBV6-1 and TRBJ2-5, with 9 bases that match TRBD1. CDR1 MNHNS and CDR2 SASEGT come from the germline V gene. V shed 6 bases, J shed 1 base, and the junction held 6 bases outside the gene matches. This CDR3 comprises 15 residues. The CDR3 nucleotides read TGTGCCAGCAGCAGGACAGGGGCAGGCCAAGAGACCCAGTACTTC. It is translated as CASSRTGAGQETQYF.

This rearrangement joins TRBV5-1 to TRBJ2-5, with D unclear. Germline V CDR1 and CDR2: SGHRS, YFSETQ. V dropped 4 bases and J dropped 6 bases, with 19 bases sitting between them. This CDR3 is 15 amino acids long. CDR3 loop: CASSRENTLGKTQYF. In nucleotides, the CDR3 is TGCGCCAGCAGCAGAGAAAACACCTTGGGAAAGACCCAGTACTTC.

The chain couples TRBV10-3 to TRBJ1-2; 9 bases agree with TRBD1. Germline CDR1 reads ENHRY; CDR2 reads SYGVKD. V shed 7 bases and J 8 bases; nucleotides not matched to a gene: 5. The CDR3 runs to 12 residues. CDR3 loop: CAITPDRGGYTF. As DNA, the CDR3 is TGTGCCATCACCCCGGACAGGGGCGGCTACACCTTC.

The chain joins TRBV11-2 to TRBJ1-4; D not resolved. The CDR3 extends over 14 amino acids. Germline values: CDR1 SGHAT, CDR2 FQNNGV. The ends were cut back, 5 bases at V and 5 bases at J, with 12 bases in the middle. Here the CDR3 reads CASSAAQLNEKLFF. CDR3 coding DNA: TGTGCCAGCAGCGCTGCTCAACTAAATGAAAAACTGTTTTTT. Combining the CDR3 with reference TRBV11-2 and TRBJ1-4 gives the whole variable domain EAGVAQSPRYKIIEKRQSVAFWCNPISGHATLYWYQQILGQGPKLLIQFQNNGVVDDSQLPKDRFSAERLKGVDSTLKIQPAKLEDSAVYLCASSAAQLNEKLFFGSGTQLSVL.

This clone was counted once. J is TRBJ2-5 and V is TRBV20-1; D gene unclear. Trimming removed 4 bases from V and 2 bases from J, with 2 bases in between. CDR3 length: 10 residues. Germline V gene lookup returns CDR1 DFQATT and CDR2 SNEGSKA (reference sequence). CDR3 DNA sequence: TGCAGTGCTAAACAAGAGACCCAGTACTTC. Its translation is CSAKQETQYF.

J is TRBJ2-7 and V is TRBV11-3; D assignment may be TRBD1 or TRBD2 (5 bases each). V lost 0 bases to trimming and J lost 6 bases, with 6 bases between them. The germline gives CDR1 SGHNT, CDR2 YENEEA. The CDR3 length is 12 residues. CDR3 DNA sequence: TGTGCCAGCAGCTTAGATGGGGGCGAGCAGTACTTC. Translation: CASSLDGGEQYF.